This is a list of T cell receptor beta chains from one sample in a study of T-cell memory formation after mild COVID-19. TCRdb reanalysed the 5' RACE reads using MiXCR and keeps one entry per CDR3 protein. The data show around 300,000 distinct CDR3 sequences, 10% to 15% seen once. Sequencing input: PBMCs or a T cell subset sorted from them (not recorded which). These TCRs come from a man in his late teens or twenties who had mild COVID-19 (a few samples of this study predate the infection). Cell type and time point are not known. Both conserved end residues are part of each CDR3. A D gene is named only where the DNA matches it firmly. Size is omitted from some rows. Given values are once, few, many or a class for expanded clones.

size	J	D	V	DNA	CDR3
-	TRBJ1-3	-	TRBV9	TGTGCCAGCAGCGTGGGGGGGAACAGGAAAAACACCATATATTTT	CASSVGGNRKNTIYF
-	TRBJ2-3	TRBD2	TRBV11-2	TGTGCCAGCAGCTTAGTTCTAGCGGGGGGGAGGGATACGCAGTATTTT	CASSLVLAGGRDTQYF
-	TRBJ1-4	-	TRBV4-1	TGCGCCAGCAGCCAGCAGGAGGGACATAATGAAAAACTGTTTTTT	CASSQQEGHNEKLFF
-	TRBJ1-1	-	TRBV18	TGTGCCAGCTCACCACTGGCAAGCATGAACACTGAAGCTTTCTTT	CASSPLASMNTEAFF
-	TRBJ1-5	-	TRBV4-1	TGCGCCAGCAGCCAAGTGGTTGGGCTGGGGGTCCAGCCCCAGCATTTT	CASSQVVGLGVQPQHF
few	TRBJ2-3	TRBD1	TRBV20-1	TGCAGTGCTAGGGACAGGGGGCCGGATACGCAGTATTTT	CSARDRGPDTQYF
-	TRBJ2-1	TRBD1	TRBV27	TGTGCCAGCAGTTCCGGGACAGGGATGGATGAGCAGTTCTTC	CASSSGTGMDEQFF
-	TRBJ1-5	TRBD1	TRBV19	TGTGCCAGTAGGAGTACCGGGACAGCCTCCTATAGCAATCAGCCCCAGCATTTT	CASRSTGTASYSNQPQHF
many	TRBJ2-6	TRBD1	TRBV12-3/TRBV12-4	TGTGCCAGCAGTTTAGTGAACAACAGGGGGCGACGTGGGGCCAACGTCCTGACTTTC	CASSLVNNRGRRGANVLTF
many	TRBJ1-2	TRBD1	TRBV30	TGTGCCTGGAGCGCCGGACAGGGGGGAGGCTACACCTTC	CAWSAGQGGGYTF
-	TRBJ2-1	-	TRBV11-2	TGTGCCAGCAGCTTAGAATGGGTAACACAAGGCTACAATGAGCAGTTCTTC	CASSLEWVTQGYNEQFF
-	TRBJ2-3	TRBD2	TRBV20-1	TGCAGTGCCCTGGAGACTAGCGGTACGCAGTATTTT	CSALETSGTQYF
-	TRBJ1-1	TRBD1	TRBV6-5	TGTGCCAGCCCCCTGAGGGGGCACACTGAAGCTTTCTTT	CASPLRGHTEAFF
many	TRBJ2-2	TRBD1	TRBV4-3	TGCGCCAGCAGCCAAGATTCGGCGACAGGGGGTTTAACCGGGGAGCTGTTTTTT	CASSQDSATGGLTGELFF
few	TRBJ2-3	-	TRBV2	TGTGCCAGCAGACCCGTAGGGATTCGAGATACGCAGTATTTT	CASRPVGIRDTQYF
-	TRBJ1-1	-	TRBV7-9	TGTGCCAGCAGCTTAGATTACACACAAGCTTTCTTT	CASSLDYTQAFF
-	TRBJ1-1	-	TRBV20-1	TGCAGTGCTAGAAATCCCGGGGGGGGTCTCGCTGAAGCTTTCTTT	CSARNPGGGLAEAFF
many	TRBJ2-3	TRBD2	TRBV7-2	TGTGCCAGCCAGCCCGGGGGGACAGATACGCAGTATTTT	CASQPGGTDTQYF
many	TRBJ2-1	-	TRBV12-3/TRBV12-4	TGTGCCAGCAGTGACTGGACACGTTCCTACAATGAGCAGTTCTTC	CASSDWTRSYNEQFF
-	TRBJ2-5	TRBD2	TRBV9	TGTGCCAGCAGCGTAGGAACAGCGGGGGGTTATGGAGAGACCCAGTACTTC	CASSVGTAGGYGETQYF
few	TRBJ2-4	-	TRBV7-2	TGTGCCAGCAGCAAAGAAGCCAAAAACATTCAGTACTTC	CASSKEAKNIQYF
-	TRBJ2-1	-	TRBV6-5	TGTGCCAGCAGTCAGCTGGCGGGGCCATACAATGAGCAGTTCTTC	CASSQLAGPYNEQFF
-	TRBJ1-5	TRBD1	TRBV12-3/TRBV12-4	TGTGCCAGCAGGGTCGGGACAGCTAGCAATCAGCCCCAGCATTTT	CASRVGTASNQPQHF
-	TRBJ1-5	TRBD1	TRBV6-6	TGTGCCAGCAGGGACAGGGCGGGACAGCCCCAGCATTTT	CASRDRAGQPQHF
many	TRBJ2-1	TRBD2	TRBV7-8	TGTGCCAGCAGCGAACCGGGGGGGTCCTACAATGAGCAGTTCTTC	CASSEPGGSYNEQFF
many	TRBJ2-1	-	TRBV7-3	TGTGCCAGCAGCTTAACCGGGCCCTACAATGAGCAGTTCTTC	CASSLTGPYNEQFF
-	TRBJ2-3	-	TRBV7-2	TGTGCCAGCAGCTTATTGTCGGGGCAGTTGAGCACAGATACGCAGTATTTT	CASSLLSGQLSTDTQYF
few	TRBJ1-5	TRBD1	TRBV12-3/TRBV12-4	TGTGCCAGCAGTTACGGACAGGGTTTGATTCAGCCCCAGCATTTT	CASSYGQGLIQPQHF
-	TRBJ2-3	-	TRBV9	TGTGCCAGCAGCGTAGATGGGTTCACAGATACGCAGTATTTT	CASSVDGFTDTQYF
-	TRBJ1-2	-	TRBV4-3	TGCGCCAGCAGCCAAGATGCCCAGGAAAGGGGCTACACCTTC	CASSQDAQERGYTF
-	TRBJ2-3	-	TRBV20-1	TGCAGTGCTAGTATACAGGTCACAGATACGCAGTATTTT	CSASIQVTDTQYF
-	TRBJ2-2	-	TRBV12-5	TGTGCTAGTGGTTTGGTAGGGACCGGGGAGCTGTTTTTT	CASGLVGTGELFF
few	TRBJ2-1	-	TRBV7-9	TGTGCCAGCAGCGCCATGGGGGGACATGAGCAGTTCTTC	CASSAMGGHEQFF
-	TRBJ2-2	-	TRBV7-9	TGTGCCAGCAGCAAGTTAGGATCAAACACCGGGGAGCTGTTTTTT	CASSKLGSNTGELFF
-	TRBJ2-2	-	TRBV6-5	TGTGCCAGCAGTATATGGGGGGATAACACCGGGGAGCTGTTTTTT	CASSIWGDNTGELFF
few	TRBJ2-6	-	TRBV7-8	TGTGCCAGCAGCTTCCCGGGGGGCCCCCTTTCTGGGGCCAACGTCCTGACTTTC	CASSFPGGPLSGANVLTF
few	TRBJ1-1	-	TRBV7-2	TGTGCCAGCAGCCTCAGGGTAGGTTCTAGTGCTGAAGCTTTCTTT	CASSLRVGSSAEAFF
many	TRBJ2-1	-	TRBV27	TGTGCCAGCAGTCCACGGGGGAATGCCCCCAATGAGCAGTTCTTC	CASSPRGNAPNEQFF
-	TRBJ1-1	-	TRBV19	TGTGCCAGTAGTAGGCTGGGGGAGCACACTGAAGCTTTCTTT	CASSRLGEHTEAFF
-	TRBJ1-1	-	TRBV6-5	TGTGCCAGCAGTCCCAACCGACCCCTCGCTGAAGCTTTCTTT	CASSPNRPLAEAFF
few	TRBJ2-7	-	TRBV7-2	TGTGCCAGCAGCTTAGTACAAGCCTACGAGCAGTACTTC	CASSLVQAYEQYF
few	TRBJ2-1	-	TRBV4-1	TGCGCCAGCAGCCGCCACCAGGGAGACAATGAGCAGTTCTTC	CASSRHQGDNEQFF
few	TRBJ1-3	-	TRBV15	TGTGCCACCAGCAGAGGTGGAGGGGGTACCTCTGGAAACACCATATATTTT	CATSRGGGGTSGNTIYF
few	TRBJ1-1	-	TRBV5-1	TGCGCCAGCAGCCCCAGCCCCTCGGGGGAAGCTTTCTTT	CASSPSPSGEAFF
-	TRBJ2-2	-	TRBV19	TGTGCCAGTATGGCCCAGGGGTGGGGTCACGGGGAGCTGTTTTTT	CASMAQGWGHGELFF
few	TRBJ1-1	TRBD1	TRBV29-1	TGCAGCGCCGGACAGGCTGAAGCTTTCTTT	CSAGQAEAFF
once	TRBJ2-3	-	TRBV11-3	TGTGCCAGCAGCCAGGCCGCGGGCCGCACAGATACGCAGTATTTT	CASSQAAGRTDTQYF
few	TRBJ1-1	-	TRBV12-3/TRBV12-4	TGTGCCAGCAGTTTAGCGCTTAGTCGTGAAGCTTTCTTT	CASSLALSREAFF